A selection of T cell receptor beta chains follows, all from one sample in a study of shared clonotypes between healthy human individuals. Here immunoSEQ multiplex PCR was the method, and the copy in TCRdb shows in-frame clones only, minus some. Altogether a few million clones are present, 85% to 95% being singletons, with the ten largest covering 1.5% to 2%. The sequencing sample was made of naive CD8+ T cells from PBMCs. These receptor sequences come from a man between 18 and 35 years old in good health. Some clones in this sample may be carry-over from other donors' samples. The CDR3 runs from the conserved cysteine through the conserved F or W. Each record gives: J gene, V gene, D gene, clone size, CDR3 DNA, CDR3 protein. The D gene is left open where the match is weak. A clone size is listed for some rows: how often the clone was seen (once, few, many), or a class if it is expanded.

j_gene: TRBJ2-1
v_gene: TRBV7-6
d_gene: .
abundance: .
CDR3nt: TGTGCCAGCAGCTTAGCGCAGGGAGAGGGTCGCTACAATGAGCAGTTCTTC
CDR3aa: CASSLAQGEGRYNEQFF

j_gene: TRBJ2-7
v_gene: TRBV29-1
d_gene: .
abundance: .
CDR3nt: TGCAGCGTTGAAGATCCGTCCAGGGGCACTAGCGACGAGCAGTACTTC
CDR3aa: CSVEDPSRGTSDEQYF

j_gene: TRBJ2-4
v_gene: TRBV11-2
d_gene: .
abundance: .
CDR3nt: TGTGCCAGCAGCTTCGGAGGGGCCAACATTCAGTACTTC
CDR3aa: CASSFGGANIQYF

j_gene: TRBJ2-7
v_gene: TRBV4-1
d_gene: .
abundance: once
CDR3nt: TGCGCCAGCAGCCACGGGACTCCCGGGGGCTCCTACGAGCAGTACTTC
CDR3aa: CASSHGTPGGSYEQYF

j_gene: TRBJ2-1
v_gene: TRBV9
d_gene: .
abundance: .
CDR3nt: TGTGCCAGCAGCTCCCGAGGGGGACTCCGTCCCGATGAGCAGTTCTTC
CDR3aa: CASSSRGGLRPDEQFF

j_gene: TRBJ2-7
v_gene: TRBV27
d_gene: .
abundance: .
CDR3nt: TGTGCCAGCAGTTTCGGGTATACCTACGAGCAGTACTTC
CDR3aa: CASSFGYTYEQYF

j_gene: TRBJ2-1
v_gene: TRBV29-1
d_gene: .
abundance: .
CDR3nt: TGCAGCGTTGAGGGGATTTTCGGGGTAAGAGAGTGGTTCTTC
CDR3aa: CSVEGIFGVREWFF

j_gene: TRBJ2-5
v_gene: TRBV27
d_gene: .
abundance: .
CDR3nt: TGTGCCAGCAGTTTAAACGGAGAGACCCAGTACTTC
CDR3aa: CASSLNGETQYF

j_gene: TRBJ2-1
v_gene: TRBV5-1
d_gene: .
abundance: .
CDR3nt: TGCGCCAGCAGCTTGGCAGGCCATGAGCAGTTCTTC
CDR3aa: CASSLAGHEQFF

j_gene: TRBJ2-1
v_gene: TRBV12-5
d_gene: .
abundance: .
CDR3nt: TGTGCTAGTGGTTTGGGTACTGAGCAGTTCTTC
CDR3aa: CASGLGTEQFF

j_gene: TRBJ2-2
v_gene: TRBV19
d_gene: .
abundance: .
CDR3nt: TGTGCCAGTAGTATAGGAGGAGGGTTTACTACCGGGGAGCTGTTTTTT
CDR3aa: CASSIGGGFTTGELFF

j_gene: TRBJ1-1
v_gene: TRBV27
d_gene: .
abundance: .
CDR3nt: TGTGCCAGCAGTCCCTTAGGCCCCCGGACAGTCATGAACACTGAAGCTTTCTTT
CDR3aa: CASSPLGPRTVMNTEAFF

j_gene: TRBJ1-1
v_gene: TRBV4-1
d_gene: .
abundance: .
CDR3nt: TGCGCCAGCAGCCAAGCCCGGACCGAGGGGGATGAAGCTTTCTTT
CDR3aa: CASSQARTEGDEAFF

j_gene: TRBJ1-4
v_gene: TRBV28
d_gene: .
abundance: .
CDR3nt: TGTGCCAGCACGTGGGGCGTTAATGAAAAACTGTTTTTT
CDR3aa: CASTWGVNEKLFF

j_gene: TRBJ2-5
v_gene: TRBV6-5
d_gene: .
abundance: .
CDR3nt: TGTGCCAGCAGCTCCTTTGGGGGGGCAGGGGAGACCCAGTACTTC
CDR3aa: CASSSFGGAGETQYF

j_gene: TRBJ1-3
v_gene: TRBV9
d_gene: .
abundance: .
CDR3nt: TGTGCCAGCAGCTACCCGGCAACGGGCTCTGGAAACACCATATATTTT
CDR3aa: CASSYPATGSGNTIYF

j_gene: TRBJ1-4
v_gene: TRBV7-9
d_gene: .
abundance: .
CDR3nt: TGTGCCAGCAGCTTAGCCAGGGTCGGCGAAAAACTGTTTTTT
CDR3aa: CASSLARVGEKLFF

j_gene: TRBJ2-3
v_gene: TRBV27
d_gene: TRBD1
abundance: .
CDR3nt: TGTGCCAGCAGTTTGGCGGGACAGGGGGCCCCAGATACGCAGTATTTT
CDR3aa: CASSLAGQGAPDTQYF

j_gene: TRBJ1-1
v_gene: TRBV30
d_gene: .
abundance: .
CDR3nt: TGTGCCTGGACCCAGGGCCCTGAAGCTTTCTTT
CDR3aa: CAWTQGPEAFF

j_gene: TRBJ2-7
v_gene: TRBV10-3
d_gene: .
abundance: .
CDR3nt: TGTGCCATCAGTGAACAGGGATTGTGGGAGCAGTACTTC
CDR3aa: CAISEQGLWEQYF

j_gene: TRBJ1-1
v_gene: TRBV30
d_gene: .
abundance: .
CDR3nt: TGTGCCTGGAGTAGGGTGCACACTGAAGCTTTCTTT
CDR3aa: CAWSRVHTEAFF

j_gene: TRBJ2-3
v_gene: TRBV9
d_gene: TRBD1
abundance: .
CDR3nt: TGTGCCAGCAGGGGGGCACAGGGGGATACGCAGTATTTT
CDR3aa: CASRGAQGDTQYF

j_gene: TRBJ2-7
v_gene: TRBV2
d_gene: .
abundance: once
CDR3nt: TGTGCCAGCAGTGAAGGCGGGGGCAGAGGCCTAATGGAGCAGTACTTC
CDR3aa: CASSEGGGRGLMEQYF

j_gene: TRBJ2-1
v_gene: TRBV7-8
d_gene: TRBD2
abundance: .
CDR3nt: TGTGCCAGCAGCTTAAAGGCGGGAGGTCTCGATGAGCAGTTCTTC
CDR3aa: CASSLKAGGLDEQFF

j_gene: TRBJ1-5
v_gene: TRBV7-8
d_gene: .
abundance: .
CDR3nt: TGTGCCAGCAGCTTACGGGCCTCCGATCAGCCCCAGCATTTT
CDR3aa: CASSLRASDQPQHF

j_gene: TRBJ2-5
v_gene: TRBV27
d_gene: TRBD2
abundance: .
CDR3nt: TGTGCCAGCAGCCCGGGACTAGCGGGAGTAGGGGTTTCTCAGTACTTC
CDR3aa: CASSPGLAGVGVSQYF

j_gene: TRBJ1-2
v_gene: TRBV2
d_gene: .
abundance: .
CDR3nt: TGTGCCAGCAGCGGAGGGGGGGTGATGAACTATGGCTACACCTTC
CDR3aa: CASSGGGVMNYGYTF

j_gene: TRBJ2-5
v_gene: TRBV2
d_gene: TRBD2
abundance: .
CDR3nt: TGTGCCAGCAGGTCGGGACTAGCGGGCCTGCACTGGGAGACCCAGTACTTC
CDR3aa: CASRSGLAGLHWETQYF

j_gene: TRBJ2-7
v_gene: TRBV4-3
d_gene: TRBD2
abundance: .
CDR3nt: TGCGCCAGCAGCCAAGGCTTTACGACTAGCGGGAGTTACGAGCAGTACTTC
CDR3aa: CASSQGFTTSGSYEQYF

j_gene: TRBJ2-7
v_gene: TRBV6-5
d_gene: .
abundance: .
CDR3nt: TGTGCCAGCAGTCCCCGGGGAGACAGGAAGGTGTTTAGCTTC
CDR3aa: CASSPRGDRKVFSF

j_gene: TRBJ2-1
v_gene: TRBV5-8
d_gene: TRBD1
abundance: .
CDR3nt: TGTGCCAGCAGCCCAGACCGGGACAGGGGATTTGAGCAGTTCTTC
CDR3aa: CASSPDRDRGFEQFF

j_gene: TRBJ1-1
v_gene: TRBV6-1
d_gene: .
abundance: .
CDR3nt: TGTGCCAGCAGTGAACGGAAAGGGTGGAACACTGAAGCTTTCTTT
CDR3aa: CASSERKGWNTEAFF

j_gene: TRBJ2-1
v_gene: TRBV11-3
d_gene: .
abundance: .
CDR3nt: TGTGCCAGCAGCTTGACCTACTGGGCCAACAATGAGCAGTTCTTC
CDR3aa: CASSLTYWANNEQFF

j_gene: TRBJ2-5
v_gene: TRBV9
d_gene: TRBD2
abundance: .
CDR3nt: TGTGCCAGCAGCGAGGGACTAGCGGGAGGGGGCCAAGAGACCCAGTACTTC
CDR3aa: CASSEGLAGGGQETQYF

j_gene: TRBJ1-3
v_gene: TRBV7-9
d_gene: TRBD1
abundance: once
CDR3nt: TGTGCCAGCAGCTTAGGAGGGACAGGGATAGGAAACACCATATATTTT
CDR3aa: CASSLGGTGIGNTIYF

j_gene: TRBJ2-3
v_gene: TRBV13
d_gene: .
abundance: once
CDR3nt: TGTGCCAGCAGCTTAGACGTAGCGACTAGCACAGATACGCAGTATTTT
CDR3aa: CASSLDVATSTDTQYF

j_gene: TRBJ1-5
v_gene: TRBV9
d_gene: .
abundance: .
CDR3nt: TGTGCCAGCAGCGAAATGGGTAATCAGCCCCAGCATTTT
CDR3aa: CASSEMGNQPQHF

j_gene: TRBJ2-5
v_gene: TRBV7-9
d_gene: .
abundance: .
CDR3nt: TGTGCCAGCAGCTTAGTGGGAGTACAAGAGACCCAGTACTTC
CDR3aa: CASSLVGVQETQYF

j_gene: TRBJ1-2
v_gene: TRBV5-1
d_gene: .
abundance: once
CDR3nt: TGCGCCAGCAGCTCCTTCCAGGGACCTCCCTTGGGCTATGGCTACACCTTC
CDR3aa: CASSSFQGPPLGYGYTF

j_gene: TRBJ2-7
v_gene: TRBV4-3
d_gene: TRBD2
abundance: .
CDR3nt: TGCGCCAGCAGCCAAGGGACTAGCGGAGCTTACGAGCAGTACTTC
CDR3aa: CASSQGTSGAYEQYF

j_gene: TRBJ2-7
v_gene: TRBV4-2
d_gene: .
abundance: .
CDR3nt: TGTGCCAGCAGCCAAGTTGTTGGGGCCCGCGAGCAGTACTTC
CDR3aa: CASSQVVGAREQYF

j_gene: TRBJ1-5
v_gene: TRBV25-1
d_gene: .
abundance: few
CDR3nt: TGTGCCAGCAGTGAATATGGGGGGCTTCAGCCCCAGCATTTT
CDR3aa: CASSEYGGLQPQHF